This TCR beta chain is drawn from a study of cytomegalovirus exposure and HLA in healthy donors. The CDR3 contains 12 residues. The V gene lost 4 bases and the J gene lost 0 bases, with 4 bases spanning the gap. Germline-derived CDR1 and CDR2 are SGHTA and FQGNSA. General observations from the study: It was reported that the classifier diagnosed cytomegalovirus status with high specificity and sensitivity in both the original and validation cohorts.

Concerning this clone: What it binds is not known.

The PCR employed 60 Vbeta primers together with 13 Jbeta primers. Sequencing was performed with immunoSEQ multiplex PCR; in TCRdb, only in-frame clones are kept and a portion is missing. Of 36,000 or so clones in the sample, around 80% are singletons; the top ten hold 3.6%. J is TRBJ2-7 and V is TRBV7-2; D is unclear. Specimen: PBMCs. The receptor's source is a woman between 18 and 29 years old in good health and CMV-seronegative. The CDR3 nucleotides read TGTGCCAGCAGCTCGTACTCCTACGAGCAGTACTTC. This translates into CASSSYSYEQYF.